The present entry profiles one T cell receptor beta chain with its context. This sample is part of a study of shared clonotypes between healthy human individuals. At the deep level, the assay was run. Profiling relied on immunoSEQ multiplex PCR, and the TCRdb table lists in-frame clones only, not all of them. The table includes roughly 2.1 million clones, about 92% detected once. V was shortened by 5 bases and J by 7 bases, with 12 bases between the two germline ends. Germline CDR1 MDHEN, CDR2 SYDVKM. The length of the CDR3 is 13 residues. As defined, naive CD8 cells were CD45RO-negative and positively selected for CCR7, with terminally differentiated effector memory CD45RA+ cells excluded.

This TCR derives from a man younger than 35 in good health. Some clones in this sample may be carry-over from other donors' samples. The J gene is TRBJ2-1, the V gene TRBV28; D is ambiguous. Sequenced: naive CD8+ T cells from PBMCs. CDR3 nucleotides: TGTGCCAGCAGTCCTGAGTCGCGGAATGAGCAGTTCTTC. It codes for CASSPESRNEQFF.